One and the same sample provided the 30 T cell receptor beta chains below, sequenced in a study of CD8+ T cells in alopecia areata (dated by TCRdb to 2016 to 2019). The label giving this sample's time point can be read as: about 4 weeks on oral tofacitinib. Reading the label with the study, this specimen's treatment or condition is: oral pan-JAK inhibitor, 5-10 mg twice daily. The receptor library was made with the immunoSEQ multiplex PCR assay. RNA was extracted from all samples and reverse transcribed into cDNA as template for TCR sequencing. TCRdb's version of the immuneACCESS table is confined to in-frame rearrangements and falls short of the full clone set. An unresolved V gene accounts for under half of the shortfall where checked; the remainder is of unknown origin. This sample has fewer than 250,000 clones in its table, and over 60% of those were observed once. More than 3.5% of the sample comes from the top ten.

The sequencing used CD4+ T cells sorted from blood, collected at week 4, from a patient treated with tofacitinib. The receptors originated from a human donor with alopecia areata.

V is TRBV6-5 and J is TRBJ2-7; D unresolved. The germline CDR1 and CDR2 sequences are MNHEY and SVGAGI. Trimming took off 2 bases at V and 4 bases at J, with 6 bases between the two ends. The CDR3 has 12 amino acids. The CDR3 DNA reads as TGTGCCAGCAGTTACAGGGAATACGAGCAGTACTTC. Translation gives CASSYREYEQYF.

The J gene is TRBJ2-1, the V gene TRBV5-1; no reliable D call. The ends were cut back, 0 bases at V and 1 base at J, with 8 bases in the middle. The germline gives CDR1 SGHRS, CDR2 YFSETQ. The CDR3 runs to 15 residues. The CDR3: CASSLEATSYNEQFF. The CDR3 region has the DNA TGCGCCAGCAGCTTGGAAGCGACGTCCTACAATGAGCAGTTCTTC.

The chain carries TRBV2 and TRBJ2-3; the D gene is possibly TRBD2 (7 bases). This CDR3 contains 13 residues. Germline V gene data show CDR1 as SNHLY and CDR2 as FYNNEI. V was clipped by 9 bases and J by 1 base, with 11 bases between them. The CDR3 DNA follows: TGTGCCAGTGCGGGGGCCCGCACAGATACGCAGTATTTT. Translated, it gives CASAGARTDTQYF.

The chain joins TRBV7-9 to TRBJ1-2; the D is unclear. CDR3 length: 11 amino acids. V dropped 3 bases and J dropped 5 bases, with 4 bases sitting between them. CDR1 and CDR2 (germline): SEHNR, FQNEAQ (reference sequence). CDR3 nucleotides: TGTGCCAGCAGCTTCCTATATGGCTACACCTTC. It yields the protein CASSFLYGYTF. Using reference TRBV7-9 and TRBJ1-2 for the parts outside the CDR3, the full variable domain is DTGVSQNPRHKITKRGQNVTFRCDPISEHNRLYWYRQTLGQGPEFLTYFQNEAQLEKSRLLSDRFSAERPKGSFSTLEIQRTEQGDSAMYLCASSFLYGYTFGSGTRLTVV.

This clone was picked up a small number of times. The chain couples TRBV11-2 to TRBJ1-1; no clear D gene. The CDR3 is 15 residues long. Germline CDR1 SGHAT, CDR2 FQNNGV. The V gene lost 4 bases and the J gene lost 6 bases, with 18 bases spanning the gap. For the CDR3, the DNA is TGTGCCAGCAGCTCTCTAAAGCCAGGCTCGGCTGAAGCTTTCTTT. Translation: CASSSLKPGSAEAFF.

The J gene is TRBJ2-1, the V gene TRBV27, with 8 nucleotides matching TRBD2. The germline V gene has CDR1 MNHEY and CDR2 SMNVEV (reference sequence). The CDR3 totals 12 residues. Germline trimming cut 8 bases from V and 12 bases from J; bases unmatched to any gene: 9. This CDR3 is CASGYSGVSQFF. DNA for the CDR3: TGTGCCAGCGGGTATAGCGGGGTATCGCAGTTCTTC.

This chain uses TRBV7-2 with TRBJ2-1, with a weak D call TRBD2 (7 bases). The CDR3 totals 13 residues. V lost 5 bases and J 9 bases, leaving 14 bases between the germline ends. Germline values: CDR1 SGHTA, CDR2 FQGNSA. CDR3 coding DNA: TGTGCCAGCAGCCCGGGGGGCCCGGGTGAGCAGTTCTTC. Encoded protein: CASSPGGPGEQFF.

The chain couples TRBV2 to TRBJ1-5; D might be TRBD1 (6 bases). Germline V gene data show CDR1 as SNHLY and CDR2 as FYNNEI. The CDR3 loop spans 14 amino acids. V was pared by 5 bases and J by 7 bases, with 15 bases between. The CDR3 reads CASSLTPGGQPQHF. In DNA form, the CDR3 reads TGTGCCAGCAGTTTGACCCCCGGGGGCCAGCCCCAGCATTTT.

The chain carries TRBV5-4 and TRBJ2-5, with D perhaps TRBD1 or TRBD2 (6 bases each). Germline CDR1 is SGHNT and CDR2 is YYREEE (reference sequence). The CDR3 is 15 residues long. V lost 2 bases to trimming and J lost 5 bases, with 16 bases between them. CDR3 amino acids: CASSLMEGGAETQYF. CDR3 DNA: TGTGCCAGCAGCTTAATGGAGGGGGGCGCGGAGACCCAGTACTTC.

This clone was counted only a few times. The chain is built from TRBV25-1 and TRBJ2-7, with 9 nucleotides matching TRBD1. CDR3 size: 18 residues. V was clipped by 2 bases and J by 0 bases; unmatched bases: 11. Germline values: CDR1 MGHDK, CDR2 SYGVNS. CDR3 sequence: CASSETSRGTGSSYEQYF. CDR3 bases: TGTGCCAGCAGTGAAACCTCCCGCGGGACAGGGAGCTCCTACGAGCAGTACTTC.

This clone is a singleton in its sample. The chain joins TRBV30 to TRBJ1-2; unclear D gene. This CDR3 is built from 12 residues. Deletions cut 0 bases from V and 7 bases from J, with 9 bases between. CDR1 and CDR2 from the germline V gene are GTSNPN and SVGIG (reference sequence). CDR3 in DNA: TGTGCCTGGAGTGTAACTGGCGTTGGCTACACCTTC. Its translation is CAWSVTGVGYTF. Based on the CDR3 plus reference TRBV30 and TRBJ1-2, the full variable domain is SQTIHQWPATLVQPVGSPLSLECTVEGTSNPNLYWYRQAAGRGLQLLFYSVGIGQISSEVPQNLSASRPQDRQFILSSKKLLLSDSGFYLCAWSVTGVGYTFGSGTRLTVV.

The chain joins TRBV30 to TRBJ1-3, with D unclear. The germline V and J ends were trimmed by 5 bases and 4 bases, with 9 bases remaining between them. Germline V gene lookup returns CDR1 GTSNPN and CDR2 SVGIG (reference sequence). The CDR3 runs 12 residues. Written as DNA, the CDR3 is TGTGCCTGGGGCAAGACAGGAAACACCATATATTTT. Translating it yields CAWGKTGNTIYF.

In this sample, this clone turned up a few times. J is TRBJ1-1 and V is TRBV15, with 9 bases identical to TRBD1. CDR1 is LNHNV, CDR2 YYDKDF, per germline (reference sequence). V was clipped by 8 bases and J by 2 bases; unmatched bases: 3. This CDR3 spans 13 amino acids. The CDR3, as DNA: TGTGCCACCGGACAGGGGCTTAACACTGAAGCTTTCTTT. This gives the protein CATGQGLNTEAFF.

The CDR3 protein is CSVGPHAVTGELFF. The DNA for the CDR3 is TGCAGCGTTGGCCCACATGCAGTCACCGGGGAGCTGTTTTTT. The chain links TRBV29-1 to TRBJ2-2; D ambiguous. Germline CDR1 is SQVTM and CDR2 is ANQGSEA. CDR3 length equals 14 residues. Between the trimmed V and J ends, which lost 4 bases and 4 bases, there was a span of 13 bases.

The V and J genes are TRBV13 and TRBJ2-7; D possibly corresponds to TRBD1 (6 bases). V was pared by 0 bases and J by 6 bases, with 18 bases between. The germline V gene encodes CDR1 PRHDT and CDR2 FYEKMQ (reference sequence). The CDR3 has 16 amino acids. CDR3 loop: CASSLGGVGARGEQYF. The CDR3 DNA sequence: TGTGCCAGCAGCTTAGGTGGCGTGGGGGCAAGAGGCGAGCAGTACTTC.

The CDR3 DNA sequence: TGTGCCAGCGTGGACAGGGAGACTAGCGGGGGCTACGAGCAGTACTTC. It is translated as CASVDRETSGGYEQYF. The genes are TRBV5-6 and TRBJ2-7; 12 bases line up with TRBD2. J gave up 3 bases and V 7 bases, and 11 bases lay outside the gene matches. Germline lookup yields CDR1 SGHDT and CDR2 YYEEEE. CDR3 length: 16 residues.

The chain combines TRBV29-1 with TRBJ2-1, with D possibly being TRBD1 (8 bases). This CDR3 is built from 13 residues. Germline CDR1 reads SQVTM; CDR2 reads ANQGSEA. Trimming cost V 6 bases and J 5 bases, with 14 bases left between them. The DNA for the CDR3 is TGCAGCGTAGGACAGGGAGGGGACAATGAGCAGTTCTTC. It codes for CSVGQGGDNEQFF.

The CDR3 DNA is TGTGCCTGGAGTACCCGACGCGGGGCTGGCTACACCTTC. This encodes CAWSTRRGAGYTF. The chain links TRBV30 to TRBJ1-2; perhaps TRBD1 as D (5 bases). There are 13 residues in the CDR3. Germline-derived CDR1 and CDR2 are GTSNPN and SVGIG (reference sequence). The V gene lost 2 bases and the J gene lost 7 bases, with 14 bases spanning the gap.

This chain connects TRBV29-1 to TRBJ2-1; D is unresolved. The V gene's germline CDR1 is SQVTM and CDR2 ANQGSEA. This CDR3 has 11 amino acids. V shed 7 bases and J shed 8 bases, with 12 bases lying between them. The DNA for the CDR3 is TGCAGCGGCCACTCTGGGGATGAGCAGTTCTTC. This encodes CSGHSGDEQFF.

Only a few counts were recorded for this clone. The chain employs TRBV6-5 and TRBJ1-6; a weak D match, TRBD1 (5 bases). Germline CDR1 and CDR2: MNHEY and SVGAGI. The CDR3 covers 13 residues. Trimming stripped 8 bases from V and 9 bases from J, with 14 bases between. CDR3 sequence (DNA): TGTGCCAGCTCCGGGGGGGTACGTTCACCCCTCCACTTT. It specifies CASSGGVRSPLHF.

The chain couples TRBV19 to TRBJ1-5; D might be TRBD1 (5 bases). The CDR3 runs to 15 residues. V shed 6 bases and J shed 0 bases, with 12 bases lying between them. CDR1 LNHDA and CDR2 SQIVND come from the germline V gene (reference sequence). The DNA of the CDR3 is TGTGCCAGTAGCGGGGCCACTTATAGCAATCAGCCCCAGCATTTT. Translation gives CASSGATYSNQPQHF.

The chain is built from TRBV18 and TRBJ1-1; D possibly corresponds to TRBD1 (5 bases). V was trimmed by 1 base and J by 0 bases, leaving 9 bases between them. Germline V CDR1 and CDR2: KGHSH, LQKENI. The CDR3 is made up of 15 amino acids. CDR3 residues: CASSPREGMNTEAFF. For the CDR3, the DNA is TGTGCCAGCTCACCACGAGAGGGGATGAACACTGAAGCTTTCTTT.

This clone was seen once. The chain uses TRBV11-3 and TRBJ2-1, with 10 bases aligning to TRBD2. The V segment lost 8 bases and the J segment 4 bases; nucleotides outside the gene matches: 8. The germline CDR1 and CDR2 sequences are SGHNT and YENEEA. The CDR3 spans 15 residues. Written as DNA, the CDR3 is TGTGCCAGCTTGCCAACTAGCGGGGAGTACAATGAGCAGTTCTTC. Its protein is CASLPTSGEYNEQFF.

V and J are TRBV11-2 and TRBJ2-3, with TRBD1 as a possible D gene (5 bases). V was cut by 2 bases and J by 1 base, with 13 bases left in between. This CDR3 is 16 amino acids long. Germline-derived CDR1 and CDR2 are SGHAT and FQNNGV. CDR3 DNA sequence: TGTGCCAGCAGCTTACAGGCCCAGGGTGGCACAGATACGCAGTATTTT. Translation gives CASSLQAQGGTDTQYF.

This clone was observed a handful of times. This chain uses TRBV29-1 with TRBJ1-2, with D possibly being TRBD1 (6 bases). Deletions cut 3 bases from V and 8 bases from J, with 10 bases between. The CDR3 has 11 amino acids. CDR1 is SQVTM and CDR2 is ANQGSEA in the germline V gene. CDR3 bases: TGCAGCGTTGATGAAACAGGGGGCTACACCTTC. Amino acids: CSVDETGGYTF.

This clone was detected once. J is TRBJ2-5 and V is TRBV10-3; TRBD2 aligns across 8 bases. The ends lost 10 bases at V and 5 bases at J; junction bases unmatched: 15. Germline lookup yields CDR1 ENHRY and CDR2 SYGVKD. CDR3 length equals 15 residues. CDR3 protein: CATGDRGGQEETQYF. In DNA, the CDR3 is TGTGCCACCGGCGATCGGGGGGGCCAGGAGGAGACCCAGTACTTC.

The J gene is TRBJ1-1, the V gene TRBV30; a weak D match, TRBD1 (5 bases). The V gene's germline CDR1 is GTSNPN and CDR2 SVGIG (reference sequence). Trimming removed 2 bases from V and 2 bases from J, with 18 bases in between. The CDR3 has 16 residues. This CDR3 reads CAWSRLVGRINTEAFF. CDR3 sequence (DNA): TGTGCCTGGAGTAGGTTGGTGGGACGGATAAACACTGAAGCTTTCTTT.

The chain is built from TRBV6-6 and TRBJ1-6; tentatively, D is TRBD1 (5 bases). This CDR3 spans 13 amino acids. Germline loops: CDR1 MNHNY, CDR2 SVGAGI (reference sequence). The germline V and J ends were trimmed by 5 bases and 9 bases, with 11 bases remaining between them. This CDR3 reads CASSRRGISPLHF. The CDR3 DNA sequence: TGTGCCAGCAGTCGTAGGGGTATTTCACCCCTCCACTTT.

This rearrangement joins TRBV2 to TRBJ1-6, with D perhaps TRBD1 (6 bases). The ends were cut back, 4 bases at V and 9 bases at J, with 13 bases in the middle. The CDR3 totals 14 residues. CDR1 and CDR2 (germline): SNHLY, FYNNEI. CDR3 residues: CASSASGASSPLHF. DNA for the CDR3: TGTGCCAGCAGTGCATCGGGGGCGTCTTCACCCCTCCACTTT. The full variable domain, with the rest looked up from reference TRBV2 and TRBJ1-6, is EPEVTQTPSHQVTQMGQEVILRCVPISNHLYFYWYRQILGQKVEFLVSFYNNEISEKSEIFDDQFSVERPDGSNFTLKIRSTKLEDSAMYFCASSASGASSPLHFGNGTRLTVT.

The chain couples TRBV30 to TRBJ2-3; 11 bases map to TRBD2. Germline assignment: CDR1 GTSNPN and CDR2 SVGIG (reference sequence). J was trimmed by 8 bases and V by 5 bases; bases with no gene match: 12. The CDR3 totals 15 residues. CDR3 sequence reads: CAWRLTSGGRGTQYF. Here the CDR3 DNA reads TGTGCCTGGCGCCTAACTAGCGGGGGTAGAGGTACGCAGTATTTT.